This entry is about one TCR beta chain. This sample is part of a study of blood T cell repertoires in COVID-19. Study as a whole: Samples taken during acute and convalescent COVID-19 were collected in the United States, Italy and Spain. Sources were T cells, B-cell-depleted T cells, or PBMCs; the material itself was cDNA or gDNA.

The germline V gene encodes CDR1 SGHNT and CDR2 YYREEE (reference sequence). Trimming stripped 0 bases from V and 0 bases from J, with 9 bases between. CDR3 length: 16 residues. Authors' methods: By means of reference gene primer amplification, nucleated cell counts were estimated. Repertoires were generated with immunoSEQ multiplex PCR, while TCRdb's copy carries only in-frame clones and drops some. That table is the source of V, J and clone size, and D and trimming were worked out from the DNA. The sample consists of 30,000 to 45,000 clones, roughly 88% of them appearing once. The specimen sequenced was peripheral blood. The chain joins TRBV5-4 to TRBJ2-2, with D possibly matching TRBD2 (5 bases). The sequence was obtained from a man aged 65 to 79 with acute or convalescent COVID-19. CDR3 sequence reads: CASSLVSGANTGELFF. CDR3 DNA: TGTGCCAGCAGCTTGGTCAGCGGAGCGAACACCGGGGAGCTGTTTTTT.